A selection of T cell receptor beta chains follows, all from one sample in a study of shared clonotypes between healthy human individuals. Sequenced by immunoSEQ multiplex PCR; TCRdb stores in-frame clones only, minus some. This repertoire shows roughly 2,500,000 clones, more than 85% found once; its top ten account for about 0.34%. The source material was naive CD4+ T cells from PBMCs. The receptors derive from a man between 18 and 29 years old in good health. Some clones in this sample may be carry-over from other donors' samples. The CDR3 runs from the conserved cysteine through the conserved F or W.

TRBJ2-3	TRBV9	CASSDGSLGGGDTDTQYF
TRBJ2-2	TRBV11-3	CASSSLTNTGELFF
TRBJ1-2	TRBV2	CASSEYYGYTF
TRBJ1-1	TRBV28	CASGGGTEAFF
TRBJ2-7	TRBV25-1	CASSLAGEIYEQYF
TRBJ2-4	TRBV30	CAWSEGGPKNIQYF
TRBJ2-4	TRBV6-1	CASSESRLAINIQYF
TRBJ2-7	TRBV5-1	CASSRVGEHEQYF
TRBJ1-2	TRBV28	CASNTGTGDYYGYTF
TRBJ1-1	TRBV10-2	CASSESKVAFF
TRBJ1-1	TRBV28	CASSLRGRLTEAFF
TRBJ1-2	TRBV6-1	CASSEGVRGGDNYGYTF
TRBJ1-4	TRBV18	CASSSGQLATNEKLFF
TRBJ2-1	TRBV19	CASHGVAGDNEQFF
TRBJ2-2	TRBV6-5	CASSPLVFVPGELFF
TRBJ2-3	TRBV15	CATSRDRPADTQYF
TRBJ1-2	TRBV6-5	CASRGDRGNGYTF
TRBJ1-4	TRBV2	CASSAGTLGGEKLFF
TRBJ1-1	TRBV18	CASSPQGGVEAFF
TRBJ2-5	TRBV7-3	CASSLRIQETQYF
TRBJ2-1	TRBV7-2	CASSSAANGQGQFF
TRBJ1-1	TRBV28	CASSRGDSLVAFF
TRBJ2-7	TRBV7-3	CASSLSTSRGPYEQYF
TRBJ2-3	TRBV5-4	CASRPDRSTGDTQYF
TRBJ2-1	TRBV13	CASSLGDRSYNEQFF
TRBJ2-1	TRBV7-3	CASSSGQGPAAEQFF
TRBJ1-3	TRBV9	CASSVDGGGNTIYF
TRBJ2-3	TRBV28	CASSPPGGLAGARDTQYF
TRBJ2-7	TRBV7-9	CASSLRQGAHEQYF
TRBJ1-1	TRBV7-9	CASSAPRVGPTEAFF
TRBJ2-1	TRBV11-3	CASSLYTDQQFF
TRBJ2-2	TRBV5-4	CASSPGLAVTGELFF
TRBJ2-1	TRBV10-3	CAISEPGLAGVSNEQFF
TRBJ2-7	TRBV7-3	CASSPLFGEQYF
TRBJ2-7	TRBV9	CASRPQGPHEQYF
TRBJ2-4	TRBV15	CATSSWGGGGYKNIQYF
TRBJ2-5	TRBV7-3	CASSQGLTQETQYF
TRBJ1-4	TRBV5-1	CASSLGRQGRGEKLFF
TRBJ1-1	TRBV28	CASSLFGGIHTEAFF
TRBJ1-1	TRBV7-9	CASSTRDRGMGAFF
TRBJ1-3	TRBV7-2	CASSQGYSGNTIYF
TRBJ1-5	TRBV9	CASSVDAGNQPQHF
TRBJ1-1	TRBV18	CASSPQTGGNTEAFF
TRBJ2-1	TRBV29-1	CSVTSSWLAGNNEQFF
TRBJ2-7	TRBV28	CASSNAQGYEQYF
TRBJ2-5	TRBV11-2	CASSLGRTAAAETQYF
TRBJ2-2	TRBV6-6	CASSATRGSGELFF
TRBJ2-2	TRBV7-9	CASSPSAGAPPGELFF
TRBJ1-1	TRBV30	CAWSVWQSLNTEAFF
TRBJ2-7	TRBV6-6	CASSSGRSYEQYF
TRBJ2-1	TRBV6-1	CASSGIRLVFVEQFF
TRBJ2-7	TRBV5-1	CASRQRTASGAEGGEQYF
TRBJ1-1	TRBV6-5	CASSYGAGGTEAFF
TRBJ1-3	TRBV9	CASSVEGTGGLDGNTIYF
TRBJ1-4	TRBV5-4	CASSLEQGAELFF
TRBJ2-3	TRBV27	CASSNTDTQYF
TRBJ1-4	TRBV28	CASSLAPGRGVEKLFF
TRBJ2-3	TRBV10-1	CASSGYRTDSTDTQYF
TRBJ2-7	TRBV2	CASIRDSYEQYF